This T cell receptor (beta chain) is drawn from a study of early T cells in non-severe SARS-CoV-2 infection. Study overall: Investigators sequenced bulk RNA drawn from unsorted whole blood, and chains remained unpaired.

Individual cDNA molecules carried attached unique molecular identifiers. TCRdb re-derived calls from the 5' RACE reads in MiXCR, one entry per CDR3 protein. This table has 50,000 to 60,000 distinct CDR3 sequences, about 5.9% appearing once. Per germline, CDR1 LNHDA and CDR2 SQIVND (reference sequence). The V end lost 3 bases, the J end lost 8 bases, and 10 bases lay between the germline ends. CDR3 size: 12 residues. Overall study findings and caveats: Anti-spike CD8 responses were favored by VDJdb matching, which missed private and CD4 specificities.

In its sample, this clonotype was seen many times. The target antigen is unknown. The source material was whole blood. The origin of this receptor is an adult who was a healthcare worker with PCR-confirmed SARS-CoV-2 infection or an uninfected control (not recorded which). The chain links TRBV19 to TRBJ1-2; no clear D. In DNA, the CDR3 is TGTGCCAGTAGTATCATCGGTGGCGGCTACACCTTC. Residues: CASSIIGGGYTF.